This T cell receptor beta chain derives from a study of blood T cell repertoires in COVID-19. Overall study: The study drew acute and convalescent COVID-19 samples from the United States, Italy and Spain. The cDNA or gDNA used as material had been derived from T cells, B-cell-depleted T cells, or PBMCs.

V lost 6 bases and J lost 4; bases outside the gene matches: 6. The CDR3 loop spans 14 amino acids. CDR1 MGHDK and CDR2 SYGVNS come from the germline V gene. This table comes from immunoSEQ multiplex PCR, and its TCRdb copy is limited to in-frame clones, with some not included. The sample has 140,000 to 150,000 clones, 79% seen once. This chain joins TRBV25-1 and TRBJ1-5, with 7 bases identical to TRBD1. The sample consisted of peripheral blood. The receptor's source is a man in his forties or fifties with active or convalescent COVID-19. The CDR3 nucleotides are TGTGCCAGCAGATCAGGGGGTCGGAATCAGCCCCAGCATTTT. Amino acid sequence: CASRSGGRNQPQHF.